What follows are 9 T cell receptor beta chains derived from one specimen sequenced in a study of OX40 agonist ivuxolimab in advanced cancers. Assay used: immunoSEQ multiplex PCR; TCRdb lists only in-frame clones, some missing. The sample carries some 57,000 clones, about nine tenths recorded once. Sample: CD4+ or CD8+ T cells sorted from blood, taken in a trial of the OX40 agonist ivuxolimab. Receptor source: an adult with an advanced solid tumor such as melanoma, head and neck, liver or kidney cancer.

This clone was counted only a few times. The chain recombines TRBV7-9 with TRBJ1-5; TRBD1 is a possible D gene (5 bases). The V end was cut by 5 bases, the J end by 1 base, with 15 bases between. This CDR3 region has 16 residues. Germline V CDR1 and CDR2: SEHNR, FQNEAQ (reference sequence). Here the CDR3 reads CASSPLGGASNQPQHF. The CDR3 DNA sequence: TGTGCCAGCAGCCCACTGGGAGGGGCAAGCAATCAGCCCCAGCATTTT.

The rearrangement links TRBV7-3 to TRBJ2-5, with 7 nucleotides matching TRBD2. The V segment lost 1 base and the J segment 2 bases; nucleotides outside the gene matches: 4. The CDR3 contains 15 residues. CDR1 is SGHTA, CDR2 FQGTGA, per germline. The CDR3 sequence is CASSLNTGGQETQYF. DNA of the CDR3: TGTGCCAGCAGCTTAAACACGGGAGGACAAGAGACCCAGTACTTC. The whole variable domain, remainder taken from reference TRBV7-3 and TRBJ2-5, is GAGVSQTPSNKVTEKGKYVELRCDPISGHTALYWYRQSLGQGPEFLIYFQGTGAADDSGLPNDRFFAVRPEGSVSTLKIQRTERGDSAVYLCASSLNTGGQETQYFGPGTRLLVL.

The V gene is TRBV5-1, the J gene TRBJ2-1; 11 nucleotides align to TRBD2. Germline V gene sequence: CDR1 SGHRS, CDR2 YFSETQ. The CDR3 covers 17 residues. Germline trimming cut 1 base from V and 7 bases from J; bases unmatched to any gene: 10. The CDR3 bases are TGCGCCAGCAGCTTGCTAATAGCGGGAGGGCCGAGTAATGAGCAGTTCTTC. As protein: CASSLLIAGGPSNEQFF.

V usage is TRBV7-2 and J usage is TRBJ2-7; D might be TRBD1 (6 bases). The CDR3 runs 17 residues. Germline V gives CDR1 SGHTA, CDR2 FQGNSA. Trimming pared 1 base from V and 2 bases from J, leaving 18 bases between. The CDR3 DNA reads TGTGCCAGCAGCTTAGAGCCGTCAGGGGCGATCCCCTACGAGCAGTACTTC. This encodes CASSLEPSGAIPYEQYF. The full variable domain, rest sourced from reference TRBV7-2 and TRBJ2-7, is GAGVSQSPSNKVTEKGKDVELRCDPISGHTALYWYRQSLGQGLEFLIYFQGNSAPDKSGLPSDRFSAERTGGSVSTLTIQRTQQEDSAVYLCASSLEPSGAIPYEQYFGPGTRLTVT.

V usage is TRBV29-1 and J usage is TRBJ2-3; 9 bases are shared with TRBD2. The CDR3 sequence is 14 residues long. Trimming cost V 4 bases and J 3 bases; bases outside gene matches: 5. CDR1 and CDR2 (germline): SQVTM, ANQGSEA. CDR3 in amino acids: CSVAAGGLTDTQYF. The CDR3 DNA reads as TGCAGCGTTGCGGCGGGAGGGCTGACAGATACGCAGTATTTT.

J is TRBJ2-3 and V is TRBV9; D tentatively fits TRBD1 or TRBD2 (5 bases each). Germline loops: CDR1 SGDLS, CDR2 YYNGEE. V was clipped by 0 bases and J by 5 bases, with 19 bases between them. This CDR3 has 17 amino acids. Written as DNA, the CDR3 is TGTGCCAGCAGCGTAGGTTCTTGGGGCGCGGGTGTAGATACGCAGTATTTT. This codes for CASSVGSWGAGVDTQYF.

J is TRBJ2-1 and V is TRBV7-2; 9 bases line up with TRBD1. The trim removed 7 bases at V and 4 bases at J, leaving 8 bases unmatched. The germline CDR1 and CDR2 sequences are SGHTA and FQGNSA. The CDR3 contains 15 residues. The CDR3 region has the DNA TGTGCCAGCACTCCGGGACAGGGTGGTTACAATGAGCAGTTCTTC. Translating gives CASTPGQGGYNEQFF.

The J gene is TRBJ2-3, the V gene TRBV11-2; D is perhaps TRBD2 (6 bases). The CDR3 consists of 17 residues. Trimming shortened V by 3 bases and J by 0 bases, and 16 bases separated the two germline ends. Germline V lookup: CDR1 SGHAT, CDR2 FQNNGV. CDR3: CASSFTGGITSTDTQYF. CDR3 DNA sequence: TGTGCCAGCAGCTTTACTGGCGGGATTACTAGCACAGATACGCAGTATTTT.

The V call is TRBV11-2, the J call TRBJ2-1; tentative D call: TRBD2 (5 bases). CDR1 is SGHAT, CDR2 FQNNGV, per germline. Trimming removed 1 base from V and 7 bases from J, with 17 bases in between. The CDR3 loop spans 16 amino acids. The CDR3: CASSLAVGAGLNEQFF. As DNA, the CDR3 is TGTGCCAGCAGCTTAGCAGTGGGAGCTGGTTTAAATGAGCAGTTCTTC.